This T cell receptor beta chain was captured in a study of T cell repertoires in cytomegalovirus infection. In the study overall: Use of recently identified HLA-C-restricted and well-studied HLA-B-restricted CMV epitopes was part of the study. Based on public TCR beta signatures, there were indications of CMV infection and of a matching HLA type.

Losses at the gene ends were 4 bases for V and 0 bases for J; bases not matched to a gene: 9. The germline V gene has CDR1 ENHRY and CDR2 SYGVKD. CDR3 size: 18 residues. Via MiXCR, TCRdb re-called the reads, giving one row per CDR3 protein. The profile shows about 920,000 distinct CDR3 sequences, 25% to 40% of them singletons. A note on this clonotype: Antigen specificity is unknown.

The sample in question was cultured CD8+ T cells from PBMCs, obtained from culture after CMV antigen stimulation. The TCR sequence derives from a human donor in good health (CMV status not recorded). Some clones in this sample may be carry-over from other donors' samples. The chain has TRBV10-3 and TRBJ2-1; 10 bases are a match to TRBD1. The CDR3 sequence is CAISGLTGQGNSYNEQFF. CDR3 coding DNA: TGTGCCATCAGTGGCCTAACGGGACAGGGGAACTCCTACAATGAGCAGTTCTTC.